This TCR beta chain was sequenced in a study of graft-versus-host responses after intestinal transplantation. Generated by immunoSEQ multiplex PCR, the TCRdb table keeps only in-frame clones and is missing some. The sample records 98,000 or so clones, around 88% being singletons. The sequences come from PBMCs, collected 255 days after intestinal transplant. This clonotype originated in a human patient who received an intestinal transplant, so some T cells may come from the graft donor.

The CDR3 DNA sequence: TGCGCCAGCAGCTTGTCGGCTAGCGGGAGCAATGAGCAGTTCTTC. It codes for CASSLSASGSNEQFF. This chain joins TRBV5-1 and TRBJ2-1; 10 nucleotides agree with TRBD2. V lost 1 base, J lost 6 bases, and 4 bases stayed unmatched. Germline V CDR1 and CDR2: SGHRS, YFSETQ. CDR3 length: 15 amino acids.